This entry lists 27 T cell receptor beta chains sequenced from one sample in a study of T cell responses to AZD1222 COVID-19 vaccine. Using immunoSEQ multiplex PCR, the repertoire was profiled, and TCRdb retains in-frame clones only, with some absent. The sample includes over 110,000 clones, approximately 90% of them seen just once. The sequencing used peripheral blood, collected on day 0 of AZD1222 vaccination. The source of these receptors is an adult in good health.

The count of this clone is one. The chain combines TRBV5-6 with TRBJ2-2; D might be TRBD2 (5 bases). This CDR3 is built from 15 residues. V lost 4 bases and J lost 3, with 13 bases in between. Germline V gives CDR1 SGHDT, CDR2 YYEEEE. CDR3 in DNA: TGTGCCAGCAGCCGGGGAATCTCGGACACCGGGGAGCTGTTTTTT. Encoded protein: CASSRGISDTGELFF. The entire variable domain, with the rest obtained from reference TRBV5-6 and TRBJ2-2, is as follows: DAGVTQSPTHLIKTRGQQVTLRCSPKSGHDTVSWYQQALGQGPQFIFQYYEEEERQRGNFPDRFSGHQFPNYSSELNVNALLLGDSALYLCASSRGISDTGELFFGEGSRLTVL.

The chain combines TRBV4-3 with TRBJ1-1; possibly TRBD1 for D (5 bases). This CDR3 spans 13 amino acids. The germline CDR1 and CDR2 sequences are LGHNA and YSLEER. V shed 1 base and J shed 5 bases, with 8 bases lying between them. The CDR3 sequence: CASSQAGWTEAFF. The DNA for the CDR3 is TGCGCCAGCAGCCAAGCAGGGTGGACTGAAGCTTTCTTT.

The chain is built from TRBV4-3 and TRBJ1-1, with D hard to call. CDR1 and CDR2 from the germline V gene are LGHNA and YSLEER. Trimming removed 0 bases from V and 6 bases from J, with 8 bases in between. CDR3 length: 13 residues. The DNA for the CDR3 is TGCGCCAGCAGCCAAGAAAGGTGGGCTGAAGCTTTCTTT. As protein: CASSQERWAEAFF.

This rearrangement joins TRBV13 to TRBJ2-1; tentative D call: TRBD2 (5 bases). This CDR3 comprises 15 residues. V was cut by 2 bases and J by 7 bases, with 15 bases left in between. CDR1 and CDR2 from the germline V gene are PRHDT and FYEKMQ (reference sequence). DNA of the CDR3: TGTGCCAGCAGCTTAAGGGTCCATACGGGGAATGAGCAGTTCTTC. This sequence encodes CASSLRVHTGNEQFF.

The V call is TRBV28, the J call TRBJ1-6; no firm D call. The CDR3 sequence is 15 residues long. The germline CDR1 and CDR2 sequences are MDHEN and SYDVKM. V was clipped by 3 bases and J by 7 bases, with 13 bases between them. The CDR3 is CASSFVGEWNSPLHF. Written as DNA, the CDR3 is TGTGCCAGCAGTTTCGTTGGAGAGTGGAATTCACCCCTCCACTTT.

The chain uses TRBV30 and TRBJ1-6; D not certain. Germline CDR1 GTSNPN, CDR2 SVGIG (reference sequence). With 2 bases removed from V and 5 bases from J, the gap between germline ends came to 10 bases. CDR3 length equals 14 residues. CDR3 bases: TGTGCCTGGAGTTCTTGGACGGATAATTCACCCCTCCACTTT. Its translation: CAWSSWTDNSPLHF.

The rearrangement links TRBV6-1 to TRBJ1-5, with D perhaps TRBD1 (5 bases). The CDR3 runs to 16 residues. CDR1 MNHNS and CDR2 SASEGT come from the germline V gene. The germline V and J ends were trimmed by 4 bases and 4 bases, with 17 bases remaining between them. Written as DNA, the CDR3 is TGTGCCAGCAGTGCTCGTGTTGGACAATTTAATCAGCCCCAGCATTTT. Its translation is CASSARVGQFNQPQHF.

The J gene is TRBJ1-3, the V gene TRBV7-9; maybe TRBD1 (6 bases). CDR3 length: 13 residues. Trimming removed 7 bases from V and 4 bases from J, with 11 bases in between. Germline V gene data show CDR1 as SEHNR and CDR2 as FQNEAQ (reference sequence). The CDR3 is CASKDSLGNTIYF. CDR3 DNA: TGTGCCAGCAAGGACAGCCTAGGAAACACCATATATTTT. Full variable domain (outside the CDR3, taken from reference TRBV7-9 and TRBJ1-3): DTGVSQNPRHKITKRGQNVTFRCDPISEHNRLYWYRQTLGQGPEFLTYFQNEAQLEKSRLLSDRFSAERPKGSFSTLEIQRTEQGDSAMYLCASKDSLGNTIYFGEGSWLTVV.

The chain joins TRBV4-2 to TRBJ2-2; 8 bases are a match to TRBD1. Germline CDR1 reads LGHNA; CDR2 reads YNFKEQ. The CDR3 is made up of 16 amino acids. V shed 2 bases, J shed 7 bases, and the junction held 9 bases outside the gene matches. The chain's CDR3 is CASSQNGQGRGGELFF. CDR3 DNA: TGTGCCAGCAGCCAAAACGGACAGGGTCGGGGCGGGGAGCTGTTTTTT.

The rearrangement joins TRBV19 to TRBJ1-1; 7 nucleotides match TRBD1. J was trimmed by 4 bases and V by 8 bases; bases with no gene match: 7. This CDR3 is 13 amino acids long. Germline CDR1 and CDR2: LNHDA and SQIVND (reference sequence). Written as DNA, the CDR3 is TGTGCCAGTGGTAGACAGGGCTTCACTGAAGCTTTCTTT. Translating gives CASGRQGFTEAFF.

The chain links TRBV3-1 (or the pseudogene TRBV3-2) to TRBJ1-1; no clear D. Trimming left V 4 bases short and J 3 bases short, with 18 bases between. Germline CDR1 is LGHDT and CDR2 is YNNKEL (reference sequence). The CDR3 spans 16 residues. In nucleotides, the CDR3 is TGTGCCAGCAGCCTCGGGCCCGACCCTGGGGACACTGAAGCTTTCTTT. Its translation: CASSLGPDPGDTEAFF.

This chain uses TRBV9 with TRBJ2-5; D gene uncertain. This CDR3 is built from 14 residues. Trimming took 0 bases from V and 5 from J, leaving 11 bases between them. Germline CDR1 is SGDLS and CDR2 is YYNGEE. CDR3 residues: CASSVDHAAETQYF. Here the CDR3 DNA reads TGTGCCAGCAGCGTAGACCACGCAGCGGAGACCCAGTACTTC.

The chain has TRBV25-1 and TRBJ2-5, with 7 bases lining up with TRBD1. V lost 3 bases, J lost 5 bases, and 9 bases stayed unmatched. CDR3 length: 15 amino acids. The germline CDR1 and CDR2 sequences are MGHDK and SYGVNS. In nucleotides, the CDR3 is TGTGCCAGCAGTGACCCTGGGACAGCAGGGGAGACCCAGTACTTC. As protein: CASSDPGTAGETQYF.

The sample holds a few counts of this clone. The DNA for the CDR3 is TGTGCCTTGAAGGACAGTTTTAATTCACCCCTCCACTTT. It encodes CALKDSFNSPLHF. The V and J genes are TRBV30 and TRBJ1-6, with a possible D match to TRBD1 (6 bases). CDR3 length: 13 residues. CDR1 and CDR2 from the germline V gene are GTSNPN and SVGIG (reference sequence). Trimming stripped 7 bases from V and 6 bases from J, with 13 bases between.

For this clone: Relative to the germline gene, one junction end is altered; a read error may explain this. The chain carries TRBV12-3 or TRBV12-4 and TRBJ2-1; possibly TRBD2 for D (5 bases). The CDR3 consists of 13 residues. The CDR3 here is CASTLASYNEQFF. The CDR3 coding sequence is TGTGCCAGCACTTTAGCGTCCTACAATGAGCAGTTCTTC.

The J gene is TRBJ1-5, the V gene TRBV6-5; the match to TRBD1 covers 9 bases. The germline CDR1 and CDR2 sequences are MNHEY and SVGAGI. CDR3 length: 14 residues. Germline trimming cut 3 bases from V and 6 bases from J; bases unmatched to any gene: 3. CDR3 coding DNA: TGTGCCAGCAGTTATACAGGGGGCTCTCAGCCCCAGCATTTT. The encoded protein is CASSYTGGSQPQHF.

This sequence joins TRBV25-1 and TRBJ2-2; D remains unclear. The CDR3 is 12 residues long. V lost 4 bases to trimming and J lost 7 bases, with 7 bases between them. Per the germline V gene, CDR1 is MGHDK and CDR2 is SYGVNS. The CDR3 nucleotides are TGTGCCAGCAGTGTGGGAATCGGGGAGCTGTTTTTT. Translation gives CASSVGIGELFF.

A remark on this clone: The sample holds other DNA sequences that translate to the same CDR3. The chain carries TRBV27 and TRBJ1-1; perhaps TRBD1 as D (5 bases). Trimming removed 5 bases from V and 3 bases from J, with 16 bases in between. The CDR3 consists of 15 residues. Per germline, CDR1 MNHEY and CDR2 SMNVEV (reference sequence). CDR3 coding DNA: TGTGCCAGCAGTCGAGCAAGGGGAGGGGACACTGAAGCTTTCTTT. The encoded protein is CASSRARGGDTEAFF.

This clone has a handful of counts. V usage is TRBV9 and J usage is TRBJ2-7; 8 bases fit TRBD1. Germline assignment: CDR1 SGDLS and CDR2 YYNGEE. V dropped 3 bases and J dropped 6; count of bases not matched to a gene: 8. The CDR3 length is 14 residues. CDR3 residues: CASSAPGQVSEQYF. The CDR3 DNA follows: TGTGCCAGCAGCGCACCGGGACAGGTATCCGAGCAGTACTTC. Filled out from reference TRBV9 and TRBJ2-7, the complete variable domain reads DSGVTQTPKHLITATGQRVTLRCSPRSGDLSVYWYQQSLDQGLQFLIQYYNGEERAKGNILERFSAQQFPDLHSELNLSSLELGDSALYFCASSAPGQVSEQYFGPGTRLTVT.

The rearrangement joins TRBV2 to TRBJ1-2; D unresolved. CDR3 length: 13 amino acids. Germline CDR1 reads SNHLY; CDR2 reads FYNNEI. V shed 7 bases and J shed 8 bases, with 17 bases lying between them. CDR3: CASILDGGGGYTF. CDR3 DNA: TGTGCCAGCATTCTAGACGGCGGCGGAGGCTACACCTTC.

The CDR3 bases are TGTGCCAGCAGTGATTCGGGGTACGAGCAGTACTTC. The encoded protein is CASSDSGYEQYF. J is TRBJ2-7 and V is TRBV2, with D possibly matching TRBD2 (5 bases). Trimming removed 3 bases at V and 4 bases at J, with 7 bases between. CDR1 and CDR2 from the germline V gene are SNHLY and FYNNEI. The CDR3 is 12 residues long.

The V and J genes are TRBV9 and TRBJ2-3, with 8 bases matching TRBD1. Germline trimming cut 0 bases from V and 1 base from J; bases unmatched to any gene: 4. Germline V CDR1 and CDR2: SGDLS, YYNGEE. This CDR3 is 16 amino acids long. CDR3 protein: CASSVGAGQGTDTQYF. DNA of the CDR3: TGTGCCAGCAGCGTAGGGGCGGGACAGGGCACAGATACGCAGTATTTT.

This clone is a singleton in its sample. V is TRBV30 and J is TRBJ2-3; a weak D match, TRBD1 (5 bases). There are 14 residues in the CDR3. Germline assignment: CDR1 GTSNPN and CDR2 SVGIG (reference sequence). V gave up 2 bases and J gave up 1 base, with 10 bases separating them. For the CDR3, the DNA is TGTGCCTGGAGTAGGTTGACAGGCACAGATACGCAGTATTTT. Its protein is CAWSRLTGTDTQYF.

The chain carries TRBV5-4 and TRBJ1-4; D might be TRBD1 (5 bases). V was pared by 0 bases and J by 6 bases, with 9 bases between. Germline V gives CDR1 SGHNT, CDR2 YYREEE (reference sequence). CDR3 length: 14 residues. The CDR3 loop is CASSLGGRDEKLFF. The CDR3 bases are TGTGCCAGCAGCTTGGGGGGCAGGGATGAAAAACTGTTTTTT.

The chain recombines TRBV28 with TRBJ1-2; a possible D gene is TRBD1 (6 bases). The ends were cut back, 2 bases at V and 6 bases at J, with 10 bases in the middle. The CDR3 contains 13 residues. Germline CDR1 reads MDHEN; CDR2 reads SYDVKM. CDR3 DNA sequence: TGTGCCAGCAGTTTAGCAGGGGCAAATGGCTACACCTTC. Its translation is CASSLAGANGYTF.

This clone showed up just once. This sequence joins TRBV12-3 or TRBV12-4 and TRBJ1-2, with no clear D. The CDR3 totals 12 residues. V dropped 3 bases and J dropped 7 bases, with 9 bases sitting between them. This CDR3 is CASSFEQLGYTF. The CDR3 coding sequence is TGTGCCAGCAGTTTTGAACAACTTGGCTACACCTTC.

V usage is TRBV19 and J usage is TRBJ1-1; D call uncertain. The V end lost 8 bases, the J end lost 5 bases, and 3 bases lay between the germline ends. The CDR3 contains 9 residues. CDR1 and CDR2 (germline): LNHDA, SQIVND (reference sequence). CDR3 protein: CASGTEAFF. The CDR3 DNA reads TGTGCCAGTGGGACTGAAGCTTTCTTT.